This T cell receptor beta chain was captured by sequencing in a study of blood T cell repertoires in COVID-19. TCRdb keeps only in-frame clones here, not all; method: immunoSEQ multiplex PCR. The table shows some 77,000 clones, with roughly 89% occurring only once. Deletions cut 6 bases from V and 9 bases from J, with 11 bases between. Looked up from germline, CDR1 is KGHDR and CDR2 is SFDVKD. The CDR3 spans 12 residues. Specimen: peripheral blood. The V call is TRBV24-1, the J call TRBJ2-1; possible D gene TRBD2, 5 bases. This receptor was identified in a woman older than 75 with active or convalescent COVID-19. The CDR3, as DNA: TGTGCCACCAGTATGTACGGGGTTGAGCAGTTCTTC. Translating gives CATSMYGVEQFF.